This entry describes one TCR beta chain. As yet, its antigen is unknown. Before any sequencing was done, the ViraFEST assay used viral peptide pools to expand antigen-specific CD4+ T cells. It was after around 10 days of culture that CD4+ T cells were isolated. Nucleocapsid antibodies were negative in the vaccine recipients, who had never had SARS-CoV-2 infection. Produced via immunoSEQ multiplex PCR; TCRdb's table is partial and in-frame only. The sample holds some 69,000 clones; about four fifths are singletons and the top ten take just under 3%. This specimen comes from a study of vaccination effects on CD4 cells after COVID-19. General study results and limits: Marked clonal contraction of both clone types appeared late after vaccination.

V lost 1 base and J 6 bases, leaving 19 bases between the germline ends. CDR3 length: 17 residues. From germline, CDR1 is SGHRS and CDR2 YFSETQ. The TCR was taken from a human donor who received a COVID-19 vaccine. The chain employs TRBV5-1 and TRBJ2-2; tentatively, D is TRBD2 (5 bases). The material was CD4+ T cells from PBMCs cultured with HCoV-NL63 spike peptides, obtained before COVID-19 vaccination. The CDR3 protein is CASSLPPGSPVPGELFF. CDR3 sequence (DNA): TGCGCCAGCAGCTTGCCCCCGGGATCTCCCGTCCCCGGGGAGCTGTTTTTT.